This TCR beta chain was recovered during a study of T cell responses to AZD1222 COVID-19 vaccine. Notes on the study in general: Possibly, clonal diversity was underestimated; donors were largely white British and included more females. Repertoire sampling happened only post peak T cell response.

This CDR3 has 14 residues. CDR1 is LGHDT and CDR2 is YNNKEL in the germline V gene (reference sequence). Trimming cost V 0 bases and J 10 bases, with 14 bases left between them. Regarding this clone: What it recognizes is unknown.

Here immunoSEQ multiplex PCR was the method, and the copy in TCRdb shows in-frame clones only, minus some. This sample yields around 140,000 clones, of which 85% to 95% are seen a single time; around 12% belongs to the top ten. The clonotype originates from an adult who had recovered from COVID-19. The V gene is TRBV3-1 (or the pseudogene TRBV3-2), the J gene TRBJ2-3; D is possibly TRBD2 (5 bases). The sequencing used peripheral blood, collected after recovery from COVID-19. The CDR3 DNA sequence: TGTGCCAGCAGCCAAGACGGGAAAACCCTCGCGCAGTATTTT. Its translation: CASSQDGKTLAQYF.